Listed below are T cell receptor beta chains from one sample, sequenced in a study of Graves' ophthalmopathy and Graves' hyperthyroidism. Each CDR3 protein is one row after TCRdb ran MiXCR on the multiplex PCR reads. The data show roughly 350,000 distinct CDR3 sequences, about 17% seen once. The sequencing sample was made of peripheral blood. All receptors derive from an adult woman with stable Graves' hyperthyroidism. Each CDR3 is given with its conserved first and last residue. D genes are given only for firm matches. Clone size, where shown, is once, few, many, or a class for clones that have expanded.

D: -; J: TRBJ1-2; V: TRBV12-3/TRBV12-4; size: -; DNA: TGTGCCAGCACCGCGGGGGACATCTTGATTGTGGGGGGCTACACCTTC; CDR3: CASTAGDILIVGGYTF
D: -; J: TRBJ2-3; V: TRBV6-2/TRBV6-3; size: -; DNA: TGTGCCAGCAGTTACTCGATTCCGTCTGTTAGCACAGATACGCAGTATTTT; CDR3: CASSYSIPSVSTDTQYF
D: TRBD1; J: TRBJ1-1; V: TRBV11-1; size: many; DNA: TGTGCCAGCAGCCCCCGGGACAGGGCGAAGAACACTGAAGCTTTCTTT; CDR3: CASSPRDRAKNTEAFF
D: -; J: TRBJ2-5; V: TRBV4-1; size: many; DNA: TGCGCCAGCAGCCAAGTTTCAGGGGAGACCCAGTACTTC; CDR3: CASSQVSGETQYF
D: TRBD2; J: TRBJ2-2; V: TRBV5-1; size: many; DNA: TGCGCCAGCAGCTTGGAGGGACTACTTAACACCGGGGAGCTGTTTTTT; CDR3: CASSLEGLLNTGELFF
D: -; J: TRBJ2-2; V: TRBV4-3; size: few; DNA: TGCGCCAGCAGCCAAGATGGACGGCCCAACACCGGGGAGCTGTTTTTT; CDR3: CASSQDGRPNTGELFF
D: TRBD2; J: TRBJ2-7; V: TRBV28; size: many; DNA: TGTGCCAGCAGTTTAAGGCTAGCGGGGCTCCTTAGCTACGAGCAGTACTTC; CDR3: CASSLRLAGLLSYEQYF
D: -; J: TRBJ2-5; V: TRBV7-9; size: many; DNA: TGTGCCAGCAGCATTACCTATCGGTCTACGTACCAAGAGACCCAGTACTTC; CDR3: CASSITYRSTYQETQYF
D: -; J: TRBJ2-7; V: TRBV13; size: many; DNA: TGTGCCAGCAGCAAAGGCGCTCTACCCTACGAGCAGTACTTC; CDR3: CASSKGALPYEQYF
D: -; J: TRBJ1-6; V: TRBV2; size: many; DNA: TGTGCCAGCACCCAGCGTCTTAATTCACCCCTCCACTTT; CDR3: CASTQRLNSPLHF
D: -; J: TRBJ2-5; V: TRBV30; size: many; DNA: TGTGCCTGGAGTGTACGCAGGGTAGGAGGAGAGACCCAGTACTTC; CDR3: CAWSVRRVGGETQYF
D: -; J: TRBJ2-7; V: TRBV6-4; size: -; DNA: TGTGCCAGCCAGTGGAGGGCCGAGCAGTACTTC; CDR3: CASQWRAEQYF
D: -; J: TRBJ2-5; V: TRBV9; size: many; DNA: TGTGCCAGCAGCGCGGGCCCGAGCGGCGGGGAGACCCAGTACTTC; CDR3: CASSAGPSGGETQYF
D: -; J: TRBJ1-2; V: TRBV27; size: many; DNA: TGTGCCAGCAGTTATTCCTTTGGGGGTGGAAGCTACACCTTC; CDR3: CASSYSFGGGSYTF
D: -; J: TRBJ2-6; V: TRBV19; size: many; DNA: TGTGCCAGTGTCTCTGGGGCCAACGTCCTGACTTTC; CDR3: CASVSGANVLTF
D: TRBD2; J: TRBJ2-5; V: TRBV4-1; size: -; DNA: TGCGCCAGCAGCCAGGTAGCGGGAGGTGTCGGGGAGACCCAGTACTTC; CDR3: CASSQVAGGVGETQYF
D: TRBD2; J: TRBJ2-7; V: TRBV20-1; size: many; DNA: TGCAGTGCTAGAGGTTCTTCCCTAGCGGGGGGCTACGAGCAGTACTTC; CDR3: CSARGSSLAGGYEQYF
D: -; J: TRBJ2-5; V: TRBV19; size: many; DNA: TGTGCCAGTAGAGAGGGGCACCTTCCTGGGACCCAGTACTTC; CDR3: CASREGHLPGTQYF
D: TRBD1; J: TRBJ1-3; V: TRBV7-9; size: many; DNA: TGTGCCAGCAGCAGGGGGCATAACTCTGGAAACACCATATATTTT; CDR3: CASSRGHNSGNTIYF
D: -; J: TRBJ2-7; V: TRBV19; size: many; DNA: TGTGCCAGTAGCCCGATTGGAGGGTCCTACGAGCAGTACTTC; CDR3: CASSPIGGSYEQYF
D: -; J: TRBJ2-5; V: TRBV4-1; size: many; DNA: TGCGCCAGCAGCCAAGATAGCCACCAAGAGACCCAGTACTTC; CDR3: CASSQDSHQETQYF
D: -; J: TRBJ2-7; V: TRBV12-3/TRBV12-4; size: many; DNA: TGTGCCAGCAGTTTACGCACCGTTATCTACGAGCAGTACTTC; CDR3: CASSLRTVIYEQYF
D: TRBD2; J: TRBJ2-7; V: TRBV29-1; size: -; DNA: TGCAGCGTACTCCTGGGGGGGATTAACGCTATAAACACCTACGAGCAGTACTTC; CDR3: CSVLLGGINAINTYEQYF
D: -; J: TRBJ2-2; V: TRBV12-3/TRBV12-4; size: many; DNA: TGTGCCAGCAGTTATTTCACCGGGGAGCTGTTTTTT; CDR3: CASSYFTGELFF
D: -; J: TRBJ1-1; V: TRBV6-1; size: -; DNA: TGTGTCAGCCAACTTCGGCAGAACACTGAAGCTTTCTTT; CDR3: CVSQLRQNTEAFF
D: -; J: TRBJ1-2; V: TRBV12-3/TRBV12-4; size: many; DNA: TGTGCCAGCAGTTTAACCCGGCGCGGCTACACCTTC; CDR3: CASSLTRRGYTF
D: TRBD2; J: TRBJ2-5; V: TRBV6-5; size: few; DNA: TGTGCCAGCAGTTCTATGCGGGAGACGACCCAAGAGACCCAGTGCTTC; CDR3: CASSSMRETTQETQCF
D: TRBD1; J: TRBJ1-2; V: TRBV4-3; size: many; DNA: TGCGCCAGCAGCCAAGACGGGACAGGGCTTAACTATGGCTACACCTTC; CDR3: CASSQDGTGLNYGYTF
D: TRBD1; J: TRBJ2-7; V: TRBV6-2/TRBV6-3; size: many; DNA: TGTGCCACCAAAAGGGACAGTATCTACGAGCAGTACTTC; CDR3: CATKRDSIYEQYF
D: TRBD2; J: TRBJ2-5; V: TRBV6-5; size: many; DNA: TGTGCCAGCAGTTACACTAGCGGCCCTCAAGAGACCCAGTACTTC; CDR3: CASSYTSGPQETQYF
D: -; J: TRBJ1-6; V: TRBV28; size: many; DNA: TGTGCCAGCAGTTTACCCCGGGATGTTGTGGTGGGTTATTCACCCCTCCACTTT; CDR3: CASSLPRDVVVGYSPLHF
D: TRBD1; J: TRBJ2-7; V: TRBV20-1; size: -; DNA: TGCAGTGCTAGAGGATCAGGGGGAAATTACGAGCAGTACTTC; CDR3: CSARGSGGNYEQYF
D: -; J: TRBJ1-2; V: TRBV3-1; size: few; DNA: TGTGCCAGCAGCCAAGAAAGTTTGGGACCTACTAACTATGGCTACACCTTC; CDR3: CASSQESLGPTNYGYTF
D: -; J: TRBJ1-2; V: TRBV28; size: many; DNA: TGTGCCAGTCAGAGTCCTAAACCTAACTATGGCTACACCTTC; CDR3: CASQSPKPNYGYTF
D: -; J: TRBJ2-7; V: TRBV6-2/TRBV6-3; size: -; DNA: TGTGCCAGCAGTTTACCGATGTACTCCTACGAGCAGTACTTC; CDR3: CASSLPMYSYEQYF
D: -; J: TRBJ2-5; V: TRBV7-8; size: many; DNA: TGTGCCAGCAGCTCCTCTACAGAGACCCAGTACTTC; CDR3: CASSSSTETQYF
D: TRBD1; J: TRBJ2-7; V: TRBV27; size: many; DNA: TGTGCCAGCAGGCGACAGGGGGTTTCCAACGAGCAGTACTTC; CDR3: CASRRQGVSNEQYF
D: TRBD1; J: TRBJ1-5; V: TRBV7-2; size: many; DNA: TGTGCCAGCAGCTTATTTGGGACAGGGGAGAAAAAATGGAGGAATCAGCCCCAGCATTTT; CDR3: CASSLFGTGEKKWRNQPQHF
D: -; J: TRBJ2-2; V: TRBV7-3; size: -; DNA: TGTGCCAGCAGCTTTAGGGGGAACACCGGGGAGCTGTCTTTT; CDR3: CASSFRGNTGELSF
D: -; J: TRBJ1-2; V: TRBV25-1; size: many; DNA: TGTGCCAGCAGTGACCCATCAGACGGACCTAACTATGGCTACACCTTC; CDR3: CASSDPSDGPNYGYTF
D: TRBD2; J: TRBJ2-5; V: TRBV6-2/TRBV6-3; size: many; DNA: TGTGCCAGCAGTTATAGCGGGAGCAAAGAGACCCAGTACTTC; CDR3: CASSYSGSKETQYF
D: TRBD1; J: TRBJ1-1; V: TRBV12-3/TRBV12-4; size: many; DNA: TGTGCCAGCAGCCAAAACCAGGGGACAGGGAAGACGAACACTGAAGCTTTCTTT; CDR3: CASSQNQGTGKTNTEAFF
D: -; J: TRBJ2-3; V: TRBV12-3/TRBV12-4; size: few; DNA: TGTGCCAGCAGTTTTAAGGGGACAGATACGCAGTATTTT; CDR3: CASSFKGTDTQYF
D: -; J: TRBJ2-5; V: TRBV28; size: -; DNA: TGTGCCAGCAGCTCCAGCCGGGACTCCCAAGAGACCCAGTACTTC; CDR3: CASSSSRDSQETQYF
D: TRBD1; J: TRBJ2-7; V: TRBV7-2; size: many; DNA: TGTGCCAGCAGCGCCCGGGACAGGGGGAGAAAGTTAGGCTTCTACGAGCAGTACTTC; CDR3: CASSARDRGRKLGFYEQYF
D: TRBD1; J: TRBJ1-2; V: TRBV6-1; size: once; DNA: TGTGCCAGCAGTGAACGCACAGGGGGCCCTTATGGCTACACCTTC; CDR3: CASSERTGGPYGYTF
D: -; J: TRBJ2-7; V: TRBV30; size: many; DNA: TGTGCCTGGAGTTACGGTAGCGGAGGGGCTTACGAGCAGTACTTC; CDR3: CAWSYGSGGAYEQYF